One sample yielded the 18 T cell receptor beta chains listed below, sequenced in a study of T cells in Graves' hyperthyroidism and ophthalmopathy. There were TCR beta CDR3 regions amplified from RNA transcripts. First-round RT-PCR with HTBI primers amplified the TCR CDR3 region. From the multiplex PCR reads, TCRdb called clonotypes with MiXCR, one entry per CDR3 protein. The sample lists roughly 380,000 distinct CDR3 sequences; roughly 13% were seen once. Sequenced: blood. The receptors stem from a woman younger than 30 with Graves' hyperthyroidism.

Points on this clonotype: Just one base apart from a much larger clone, this may be a read error. The chain combines TRBV5-1 with TRBJ2-1; D is perhaps TRBD1 or TRBD2 (7 bases each). The CDR3 runs to 14 residues. Germline CDR1 is SGHRS and CDR2 is YFSETQ. The CDR3 is CASNPDRDYNEQLF. The CDR3 DNA reads TGCGCCAGCAACCCCGACAGGGACTACAATGAGCAGCTCTTC.

This clonotype has just one count. V gene TRBV18 combines with J gene TRBJ1-3; D is ambiguous. There are 13 residues in the CDR3. Trimming pared 3 bases from V and 4 bases from J, leaving 7 bases between. CDR1 and CDR2 (germline): KGHSH, LQKENI. CDR3 coding DNA: TGTGCCAGCTCACCTGAGGTGGGAAACACCATATATTTT. This sequence encodes CASSPEVGNTIYF.

This clonotype was picked up many times. This chain links TRBV28 with TRBJ1-3; D is uncertain. Trimming stripped 6 bases from V and 0 bases from J, with 12 bases between. The germline gives CDR1 MDHEN, CDR2 SYDVKM. The CDR3 is made up of 15 amino acids. The DNA of the CDR3 is TGTGCCAGCAGACCCGGACGGTTCTCTGGAAACACCATATATTTT. This codes for CASRPGRFSGNTIYF.

A few counts support this clonotype. V gene TRBV10-3 combines with J gene TRBJ2-2; TRBD2 might be the D (6 bases). The ends were cut back, 6 bases at V and 2 bases at J, with 13 bases in the middle. This CDR3 has 15 residues. The V gene's germline CDR1 is ENHRY and CDR2 SYGVKD. CDR3 residues: CAISWPGLNTGELFF. Written as DNA, the CDR3 is TGTGCCATCAGCTGGCCTGGACTAAACACCGGGGAGCTGTTTTTT.

This clonotype was detected a few times. V is TRBV13 and J is TRBJ1-4; D uncertain. Trimming took 5 bases from V and 8 from J, leaving 21 bases between them. The CDR3 length is 16 residues. Germline CDR1 is PRHDT and CDR2 is FYEKMQ (reference sequence). CDR3 sequence reads: CASSPYRAILNEKLFF. The CDR3 DNA is TGTGCCAGCAGCCCCTACCGGGCCATCCTTAACGAAAAACTGTTTTTT.

This chain links TRBV4-1 with TRBJ2-1, with TRBD2 identical over 14 bases. The J segment lost 4 bases and the V segment lost 2 bases, leaving 13 bases of the junction unmatched. CDR1 is MGHRA and CDR2 is YSYEKL in the germline V gene. This CDR3 is 20 amino acids long. The CDR3 DNA reads as TGCGCCAGCAGCCAAAACACCGGGACTAGCGGGAGAAGGGGGTACAATGAGCAGTTCTTC. Its translation: CASSQNTGTSGRRGYNEQFF.

At least ten counts were recorded for this clonotype. This chain links TRBV27 with TRBJ2-1; TRBD1 is a possible D gene (5 bases). The CDR3 extends over 13 amino acids. Trimming pared 5 bases from V and 4 bases from J, leaving 9 bases between. Looked up from germline, CDR1 is MNHEY and CDR2 is SMNVEV (reference sequence). The CDR3 coding sequence is TGTGCCAGCAGTCCGACAGAGTACAATGAGCAGTTCTTC. Its protein product is CASSPTEYNEQFF.

In its sample, this clonotype was seen many times. This sequence joins TRBV3-1 and TRBJ1-1; the D gene is possibly TRBD1 (6 bases). Trimming removed 4 bases at V and 3 bases at J, with 21 bases between. The CDR3 is 17 residues long. Germline CDR1 is LGHDT and CDR2 is YNNKEL (reference sequence). CDR3 amino acids: CASSPLRLGGADTEAFF. DNA of the CDR3: TGTGCCAGCAGCCCGCTCCGTTTGGGGGGCGCGGACACTGAAGCTTTCTTT. Based on the CDR3 plus reference TRBV3-1 and TRBJ1-1, the full variable domain is DTAVSQTPKYLVTQMGNDKSIKCEQNLGHDTMYWYKQDSKKFLKIMFSYNNKELIINETVPNRFSPKSPDKAHLNLHINSLELGDSAVYFCASSPLRLGGADTEAFFGQGTRLTVV.

This clonotype was counted only a few times. The CDR3 is CASSLDFVRNTEAFF. The CDR3 DNA is TGTGCCAGCAGCTTGGATTTCGTTAGGAACACTGAAGCTTTCTTT. The chain employs TRBV5-4 and TRBJ1-1; D gene unclear. Germline-derived CDR1 and CDR2 are SGHNT and YYREEE (reference sequence). V was shortened by 0 bases and J by 1 base, with 10 bases between the two germline ends. This CDR3 is 15 amino acids long.

This clonotype was detected ten times or more. The V gene is TRBV6-6, the J gene TRBJ1-1; D uncertain. Germline values: CDR1 MNHNY, CDR2 SVGAGI (reference sequence). V gave up 0 bases and J gave up 1 base, with 12 bases separating them. There are 16 residues in the CDR3. The CDR3 DNA follows: TGTGCCAGCAGTTACTCGCTGGAGGGCGGGAACACTGAAGCTTTCTTT. Its translation is CASSYSLEGGNTEAFF.

The genes are TRBV12-3 or TRBV12-4 and TRBJ2-1; D may correspond to TRBD1 or TRBD2 (5 bases each). V shed 6 bases and J shed 6 bases, with 12 bases lying between them. The CDR3 covers 13 residues. The CDR3 nucleotides read TGTGCCAGCAGCCGGGACCCTGTCAATGAGCAGTTCTTC. It specifies CASSRDPVNEQFF.

In nucleotides, the CDR3 is TGTGCCAGCAGTTTAATGGGGGACCCCCGGGCAGGGGGCTACACCTTC. It is translated as CASSLMGDPRAGGYTF. The V call is TRBV27, the J call TRBJ1-2; perhaps TRBD1 as D (5 bases). CDR1 MNHEY and CDR2 SMNVEV come from the germline V gene (reference sequence). V was clipped by 2 bases and J by 8 bases, with 21 bases between them. This CDR3 comprises 16 residues.

This clonotype was picked up many times. The rearrangement uses TRBV28 and TRBJ1-5; TRBD1 aligns across 7 bases. Trimming took 8 bases from V and 6 from J; bases not matched to a gene: 13. The CDR3 has 15 residues. CDR1 is MDHEN, CDR2 SYDVKM, per germline. The CDR3 reads CASDALQGGVQPQHF. In DNA, the CDR3 is TGTGCCAGCGATGCACTTCAGGGGGGAGTTCAGCCCCAGCATTTT.

This clonotype was seen many times. V gene TRBV6-1 combines with J gene TRBJ1-1; D gene unclear. Trimming removed 7 bases from V and 0 bases from J, with 6 bases in between. CDR1 is MNHNS, CDR2 SASEGT, per germline. The length of the CDR3 is 12 residues. CDR3 protein: CASMTVNTEAFF. The CDR3 coding sequence is TGTGCCAGCATGACGGTGAACACTGAAGCTTTCTTT.

In this sample, this clonotype turned up many times. The V gene is TRBV18, the J gene TRBJ2-5; D is ambiguous. The CDR3 totals 14 residues. Germline-derived CDR1 and CDR2 are KGHSH and LQKENI. The V end was cut by 0 bases, the J end by 7 bases, with 12 bases between. Here the CDR3 DNA reads TGTGCCAGCTCACCACCCGGTAGTTATCGGACCCAGTACTTC. Its translation: CASSPPGSYRTQYF.

The V and J genes are TRBV10-2 and TRBJ2-1; 7 nucleotides align to TRBD1. The CDR3 consists of 16 residues. CDR1 is WSHSY and CDR2 is SAAADI in the germline V gene. The ends lost 2 bases at V and 4 bases at J; junction bases unmatched: 8. The CDR3 loop reads CASSEHSGTEYNEQFF. The CDR3 nucleotides are TGCGCCAGCAGTGAGCACTCCGGGACAGAGTACAATGAGCAGTTCTTC.

The V call is TRBV6-1, the J call TRBJ2-7; 8 bases fit TRBD1. The CDR3 covers 15 residues. Germline-derived CDR1 and CDR2 are MNHNS and SASEGT. With V trimmed by 2 bases and J by 0 bases, 3 bases remained unmatched. DNA of the CDR3: TGTGCCAGCAGTGAAATCGGGACAGGCTCCTACGAGCAGTACTTC. As protein: CASSEIGTGSYEQYF.

The chain couples TRBV30 to TRBJ2-7; 10 bases are shared with TRBD2. The CDR3 is 13 amino acids. V shed 2 bases, J shed 6 bases, and the junction held 4 bases outside the gene matches. Per germline, CDR1 GTSNPN and CDR2 SVGIG (reference sequence). CDR3: CAWSTAGGSEQYF. The CDR3 DNA reads as TGTGCCTGGAGTACAGCGGGAGGGAGCGAGCAGTACTTC.